This TCR beta chain was identified in a study of cytomegalovirus exposure and HLA in healthy donors. Germline lookup yields CDR1 LGHNT and CDR2 FRNRAP. This CDR3 is 11 amino acids long. Trimming took off 7 bases at V and 2 bases at J, with 4 bases between the two ends. The data were produced by immunoSEQ multiplex PCR, yet TCRdb's version contains in-frame clones alone and is incomplete. The sample lists 250,000 to 400,000 clones; over 75% were seen once. This TCR was recovered from a man younger than 45 in good health and CMV-seronegative. The chain carries TRBV12-5 and TRBJ2-3; D is uncertain. Material: PBMCs. The CDR3: CASALTDTQYF. CDR3 in DNA: TGTGCTAGTGCCCTCACAGATACGCAGTATTTT.